This T cell receptor (beta chain) was obtained from a study of blood T cell repertoires in COVID-19. At the level of the study: The study drew acute and convalescent COVID-19 samples from the United States, Italy and Spain.

V lost 7 bases to trimming and J lost 8 bases, with 12 bases between them. The V gene's germline CDR1 is SNHLY and CDR2 FYNNEI. The CDR3 spans 13 residues. Measured with immunoSEQ multiplex PCR; TCRdb has only the in-frame clones, and not every one. The table shows roughly 57,000 clones, with more than 70% occurring only once. Sequenced sample: peripheral blood. The rearrangement links TRBV2 to TRBJ1-6; D unresolved. This clonotype originated in a young man with COVID-19, enrolled during active disease. CDR3 coding DNA: TGTGCCAGCATGGCCCTTGCTGATTCACCCCTCCACTTT. This encodes CASMALADSPLHF.